The present entry profiles one T cell receptor (beta chain) with its context. The entry originates in a study of blood T cell repertoires in COVID-19. Turning to the study itself: Donors in the United States, Italy and Spain gave samples during acute or convalescent COVID-19. PBMCs, B-cell-depleted T cells, or T cells provided the cDNA or gDNA that made up the material.

Trimming at V came to 3 bases and at J to 5 bases, leaving 2 bases not matched to a gene. The CDR3 is 13 residues long. Germline loops: CDR1 SGHTA, CDR2 FQGTGA. In the authors' workflow: Amplification of reference gene primers was used by the study to estimate nucleated cell counts. The method was immunoSEQ multiplex PCR; TCRdb's version includes in-frame clones alone and lacks a portion of them. V and J calls and clone size are copied from that table; D and trimming were computed from the DNA. This table has some 160,000 clones, 83% appearing once. The V and J genes are TRBV7-3 and TRBJ2-5, with 8 bases identical to TRBD1. The receptor comes from a woman aged 70-85 years who had recovered from COVID-19. The sample comprised peripheral blood. CDR3 sequence (DNA): TGTGCCAGCAGCTTCACAGGGGGGGAGACCCAGTACTTC. Its translation is CASSFTGGETQYF.